The TCR beta chain under discussion was sequenced for a study of cytomegalovirus exposure and HLA in healthy donors. Study overall: The 120 validation repertoires matched the 650 to 850 first-cohort repertoires in platform, a later analysis reported. Study observations and caveats: Subsequent analysis of the 120 or so validation repertoires found a tendency for first-cohort TCR clusters to co-occur. Published work reported that the classifier diagnosed cytomegalovirus status with high specificity and sensitivity. The study flagged around 160 TCR beta chains as cytomegalovirus-associated.

Repertoires were generated with immunoSEQ multiplex PCR, while TCRdb's copy carries only in-frame clones and drops some. The sample includes approximately 170,000 clones, around 84% of them seen just once. V was clipped by 1 base and J by 3 bases, with 7 bases between them. The germline V gene has CDR1 LNHDA and CDR2 SQIVND (reference sequence). This CDR3 comprises 13 residues. On this clone itself: Its antigen is as yet unknown.

The receptor's source is a man aged 18 to 29 in good health and CMV-seropositive. The chain joins TRBV19 to TRBJ2-7; D gene ambiguous. The specimen was PBMCs. The CDR3 coding sequence is TGTGCCAGTAGTATAGCGGCAGGCTACGAGCAGTACTTC. Translated: CASSIAAGYEQYF.